Described below is a single T cell receptor (beta chain) sequence and its context. The sample comes from a study of T cell changes during pregnancy in multiple sclerosis. Assay: immunoSEQ multiplex PCR; the TCRdb copy retains only in-frame clones and omits some. The table records 25,000 or so clones, about 90% of them present only once. This receptor was obtained from a female donor with multiple sclerosis, enrolled in a pregnancy study. The specimen comprised CD8+ T cells from peripheral blood mononuclear cells, sampled before pregnancy.

CDR3 loop: CTSSQALGLGIVAGELFF. The CDR3 DNA reads TGCACCAGCAGCCAAGCCCTGGGACTAGGGATCGTGGCCGGGGAGCTGTTTTTT. The rearrangement joins TRBV1 to TRBJ2-2; the D segment call TRBD2 is taken from the table without a DNA check. TRBV1 is a pseudogene segment. There are 18 residues in the CDR3.